This T cell receptor (beta chain) is drawn from a study of cytomegalovirus exposure and HLA in healthy donors. Both 60 Vbeta primers and 13 Jbeta primers went into the PCR. Using immunoSEQ multiplex PCR, the repertoire was profiled, and TCRdb retains in-frame clones only, with some absent. The table includes tens of thousands of clones, 65% to 85% detected once. The study, taken as a whole, reports: The likely origin of a cluster of highly shared sequence variants was a sequencing artifact. Using the classifier, cytomegalovirus status was reportedly diagnosed with high specificity and sensitivity.

Trimming left V 11 bases short and J 1 base short, with 18 bases between. The CDR3 contains 14 residues. Germline loops: CDR1 SNHLY, CDR2 FYNNEI. As to this clone: Its matching antigen is unknown.

The TCR was taken from a male donor in good health and CMV-seronegative. The sequenced sample consisted of PBMCs. The genes are TRBV2 and TRBJ2-7, with D maybe TRBD1 (7 bases). CDR3 coding DNA: TGTGCCTGCATTAGGCAGGGGGGTTCCTACGAGCAGTACTTC. This sequence encodes CACIRQGGSYEQYF.